This is a list of T cell receptor beta chains from one sample in a study of shared clonotypes between healthy human individuals. Repertoires were generated with immunoSEQ multiplex PCR, while TCRdb's copy carries only in-frame clones and drops some. The sample includes 450,000 to 500,000 clones, approximately 79% of them seen just once. The sequenced sample consisted of PBMCs. Receptor source: a woman aged 40 to 50 in good health. Some clones in this sample may be carry-over from other donors' samples. CDR3s leave out the opening cysteine and the closing phenylalanine or tryptophan. A D gene is named only where the DNA matches it firmly.

.	TRBV10-3	TRBJ1-5	AISESTLASNQPQH
TRBD1	TRBV2	TRBJ2-1	ASSITGTVGDNEQF
.	TRBV2	.	ASSERSAEAYEQY
.	TRBV9	TRBJ1-2	ASSVATVFNYGYT
.	TRBV14	TRBJ2-7	ASSLEQGYADEQY
TRBD1	TRBV27	TRBJ1-5	ASRPMTGGSNQPQH
.	TRBV11-1	TRBJ1-2	ASSFRGDYYGYT
TRBD2	TRBV9	TRBJ2-5	ASNLGQRGQETQY
.	TRBV27	TRBJ2-1	ASSLSSMVGLEQF
TRBD1	TRBV5-1	TRBJ1-2	ASSLGQGAVSYGYT
TRBD1	TRBV5-1	TRBJ2-1	ASSLEGRTGADEQF